The T cell receptor (beta chain) under discussion was sequenced for a study of T-cell reconstitution after alpha-beta-depleted transplantation in children. General study findings and limits: About two months after transplant, alpha-beta T cells reportedly came from several hundred expanded graft clones. Recipient T cells and thymic progenitors that survived were the source of the high TCRbeta diversity seen at day 60 in some patients. T-cell counts and diversity were attributed mostly to newly produced T cells one year after transplant.

A library of TCRbeta sequences, prepared with unique molecular identifiers, was generated. TCRdb reanalysed the PCR reads using MiXCR and keeps one entry per CDR3 protein. Counted here are roughly 200,000 distinct CDR3 sequences, 8.4% occurring once; the ten biggest clones make up less than 40%. Germline assignment: CDR1 SGHRS and CDR2 YFSETQ. The CDR3 is 18 amino acids. V lost 3 bases and J 6 bases, leaving 27 bases between the germline ends. This clonotype has a handful of counts. Its antigen is currently unknown. Sequences were derived from PBMCs, mostly from graft donor cells, sampled 360 days after TCRalphabeta/CD19-depleted stem cell transplant. The chain combines TRBV5-1 with TRBJ1-2; perhaps TRBD1 as D (5 bases). The receptor's source is a male patient aged 2 to 9 who had a stem cell transplant for acute myeloid leukemia, so the T cells may come from the graft donor. The CDR3: CASSWTYPWTRQPHGYTF. The CDR3 DNA sequence: TGCGCCAGCAGCTGGACCTATCCATGGACACGCCAACCGCATGGCTACACCTTC.